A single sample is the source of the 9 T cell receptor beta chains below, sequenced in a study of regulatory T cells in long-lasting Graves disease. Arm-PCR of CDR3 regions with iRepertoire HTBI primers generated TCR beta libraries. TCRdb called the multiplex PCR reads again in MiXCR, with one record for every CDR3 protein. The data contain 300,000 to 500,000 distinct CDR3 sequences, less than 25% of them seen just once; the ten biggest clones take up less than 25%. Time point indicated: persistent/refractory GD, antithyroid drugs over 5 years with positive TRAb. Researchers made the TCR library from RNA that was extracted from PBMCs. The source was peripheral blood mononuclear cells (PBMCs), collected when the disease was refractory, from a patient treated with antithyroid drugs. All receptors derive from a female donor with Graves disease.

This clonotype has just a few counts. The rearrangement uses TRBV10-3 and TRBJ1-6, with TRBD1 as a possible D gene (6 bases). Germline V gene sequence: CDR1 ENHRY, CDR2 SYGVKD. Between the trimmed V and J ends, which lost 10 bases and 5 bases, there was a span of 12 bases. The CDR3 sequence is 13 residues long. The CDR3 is CATRQENNSPLHF. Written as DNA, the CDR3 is TGTGCCACCAGACAGGAGAATAATTCACCCCTCCACTTT.

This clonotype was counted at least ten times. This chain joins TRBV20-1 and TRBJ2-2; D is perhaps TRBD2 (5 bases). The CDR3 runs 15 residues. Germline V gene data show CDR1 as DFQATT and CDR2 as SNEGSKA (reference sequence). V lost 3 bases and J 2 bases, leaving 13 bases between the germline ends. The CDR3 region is CSASSTGINTGELFF. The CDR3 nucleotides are TGCAGTGCTAGTAGCACCGGGATAAACACCGGGGAGCTGTTTTTT.

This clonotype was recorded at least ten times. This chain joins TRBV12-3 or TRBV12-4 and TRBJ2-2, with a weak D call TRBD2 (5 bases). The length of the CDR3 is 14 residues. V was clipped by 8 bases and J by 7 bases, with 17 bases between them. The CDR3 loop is CASAATDGSGELFF. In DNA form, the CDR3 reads TGTGCCAGCGCGGCGACGGATGGGAGCGGGGAGCTGTTTTTT.

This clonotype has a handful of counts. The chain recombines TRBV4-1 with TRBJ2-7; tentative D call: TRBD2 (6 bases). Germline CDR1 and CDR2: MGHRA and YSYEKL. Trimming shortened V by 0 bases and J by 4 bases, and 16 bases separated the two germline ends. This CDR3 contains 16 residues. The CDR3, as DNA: TGCGCCAGCAGCCAAGATAGGCGGGACGGAAGTTACGAGCAGTACTTC. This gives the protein CASSQDRRDGSYEQYF.

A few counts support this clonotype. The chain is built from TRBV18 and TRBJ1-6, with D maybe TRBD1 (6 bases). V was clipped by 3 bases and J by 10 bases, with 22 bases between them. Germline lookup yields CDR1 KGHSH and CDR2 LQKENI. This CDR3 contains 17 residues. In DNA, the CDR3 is TGTGCCAGCTCACCCGGATTTCAGCAGGGGCGGCGGTCACCCCTCCACTTT. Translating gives CASSPGFQQGRRSPLHF.

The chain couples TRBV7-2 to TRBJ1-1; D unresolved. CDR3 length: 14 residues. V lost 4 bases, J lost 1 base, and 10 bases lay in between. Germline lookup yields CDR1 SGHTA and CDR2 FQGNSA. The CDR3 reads CASSSPGKNTEAFF. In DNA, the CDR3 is TGTGCCAGCAGCTCGCCGGGGAAGAACACTGAAGCTTTCTTT.

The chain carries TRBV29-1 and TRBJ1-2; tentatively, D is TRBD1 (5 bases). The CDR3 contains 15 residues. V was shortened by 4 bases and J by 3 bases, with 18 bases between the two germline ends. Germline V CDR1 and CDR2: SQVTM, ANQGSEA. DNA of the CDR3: TGCAGCGTTGGGGGTTCCCTCGGGGGGGACTATGGCTACACCTTC. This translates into CSVGGSLGGDYGYTF.

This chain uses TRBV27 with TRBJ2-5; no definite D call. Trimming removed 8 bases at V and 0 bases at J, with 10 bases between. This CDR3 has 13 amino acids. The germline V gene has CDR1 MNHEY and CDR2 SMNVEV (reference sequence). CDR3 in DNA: TGTGCCAGCCGCCCTTCGTACCAAGAGACCCAGTACTTC. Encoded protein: CASRPSYQETQYF.

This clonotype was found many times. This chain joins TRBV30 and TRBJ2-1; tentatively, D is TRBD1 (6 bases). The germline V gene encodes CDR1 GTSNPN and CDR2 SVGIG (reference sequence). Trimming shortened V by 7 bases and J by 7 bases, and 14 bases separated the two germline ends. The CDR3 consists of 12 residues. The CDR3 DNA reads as TGTGCCTTGGGGGCCAAGTGGAATGAGCAGTTCTTC. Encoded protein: CALGAKWNEQFF.